These 29 T cell receptor beta chains share one sample of origin, sequenced in a study of monozygotic twins with inflammatory bowel disease. TCRdb re-called the 5' RACE reads and shows each CDR3 protein once, DNA omitted. Here the sample table reports 210,000 or so distinct CDR3 sequences. Specimen: blood. The receptors were gathered from a human donor with ulcerative colitis or Crohn's disease, or a healthy co-twin of an affected twin (not recorded which).

This chain uses TRBV20-1 with TRBJ2-7; TCRdb picks TRBD1, but there is no DNA to check that call. Germline V gene sequence: CDR1 DFQATT, CDR2 SNEGSKA (reference sequence). The CDR3 is made up of 14 amino acids. CDR3 amino acids: CSASWDRGTYEQYF.

The chain recombines TRBV7-8 with TRBJ2-5; lacking DNA, the TRBD1 call made by TCRdb goes unchecked. CDR1 and CDR2 from the germline V gene are SGHVS and FQNEAQ. The CDR3 is 12 amino acids. This CDR3 is CASSLVKGDQYF.

The chain uses TRBV19 and TRBJ1-6; TCRdb's assignment of TRBD1 cannot be checked, as there is no DNA. Germline CDR1 LNHDA, CDR2 SQIVND (reference sequence). The CDR3 covers 15 residues. The CDR3 reads CASSDRVIYNSPLHF.

The chain has TRBV5-1 and TRBJ1-1. Looked up from germline, CDR1 is SGHRS and CDR2 is YFSETQ. This CDR3 spans 14 amino acids. CDR3 loop: CASSFTTLNTEAFF.

This chain uses TRBV10-3 with TRBJ1-1; TCRdb outputs TRBD1, but without DNA this stays unchecked. CDR3 length equals 18 residues. Germline V CDR1 and CDR2: ENHRY, SYGVKD. CDR3 region: CAISVGQQLKGVNTEAFF.

The chain has TRBV5-1 and TRBJ2-4. Germline V gene sequence: CDR1 SGHRS, CDR2 YFSETQ. This CDR3 spans 17 amino acids. CDR3 amino acids: CASSLELESEVKNMQYF. The full variable domain, in which reference TRBV5-1 and TRBJ2-4 provide the parts outside the CDR3, is KAGVTQTPRYLIKTRGQQVTLSCSPISGHRSVSWYQQTPGQGLQFLFEYFSETQRNKGNFPGRFSGRQFSNSRSEMNVSTLELGDSALYLCASSLELESEVKNMQYFGAGTRLSVL.

The V gene is TRBV19, the J gene TRBJ2-3. CDR1 and CDR2 (germline): LNHDA, SQIVND (reference sequence). The CDR3 has 13 residues. The CDR3 loop is CASSTSVTDTQYF. Together with reference TRBV19 and TRBJ2-3, the CDR3 gives the full variable domain: DGGITQSPKYLFRKEGQNVTLSCEQNLNHDAMYWYRQDPGQGLRLIYYSQIVNDFQKGDIAEGYSVSREKKESFPLTVTSAQKNPTAFYLCASSTSVTDTQYFGPGTRLTVL.

CDR3 protein: CSARESGSLYEQFF. The V and J genes are TRBV20-1 and TRBJ2-1; checking the TCRdb D call of TRBD2 is not possible without DNA. CDR3 length: 14 residues. Germline CDR1 reads DFQATT; CDR2 reads SNEGSKA (reference sequence).

This sequence joins TRBV7-9 and TRBJ1-1; checking the TCRdb D call of TRBD1 is not possible without DNA. CDR1 SEHNR and CDR2 FQNEAQ come from the germline V gene (reference sequence). CDR3 length: 12 residues. The chain's CDR3 is CASSRGQGEAFF.

The chain's CDR3 is CASGLGSGQGGTAFF. The chain carries TRBV12-5 and TRBJ1-1; TCRdb's assignment of TRBD1 cannot be checked, as there is no DNA. This CDR3 region has 15 residues. The V gene's germline CDR1 is LGHNT and CDR2 FRNRAP.

The chain recombines TRBV20-1 with TRBJ1-2. Per the germline V gene, CDR1 is DFQATT and CDR2 is SNEGSKA (reference sequence). This CDR3 region has 12 residues. CDR3 residues: CSARTENYGYTF.

The chain employs TRBV7-9 and TRBJ2-3; TCRdb outputs TRBD1, but without DNA this stays unchecked. CDR3 length: 13 amino acids. Per the germline V gene, CDR1 is SEHNR and CDR2 is FQNEAQ (reference sequence). This CDR3 reads CASSRDTIDTQYF.

This chain uses TRBV5-1 with TRBJ2-2; TCRdb outputs TRBD2, but without DNA this stays unchecked. The germline gives CDR1 SGHRS, CDR2 YFSETQ. The CDR3 loop spans 15 amino acids. CDR3 amino acids: CASSTRTSGTGELFF.

The V call is TRBV20-1, the J call TRBJ2-7; TCRdb reports TRBD2, a call that lacks DNA to check it against. The germline CDR1 and CDR2 sequences are DFQATT and SNEGSKA (reference sequence). The CDR3 totals 15 residues. This chain's CDR3 is CSATRLAGLAYEQYF.

CDR3 amino acids: CSASPGRWARTEAFF. The J gene is TRBJ1-1, the V gene TRBV20-1; TCRdb returns TRBD1, unconfirmable since there is no DNA. This CDR3 has 15 amino acids. Germline lookup yields CDR1 DFQATT and CDR2 SNEGSKA (reference sequence).

The rearrangement joins TRBV15 to TRBJ2-1. Germline values: CDR1 LNHNV, CDR2 YYDKDF (reference sequence). The CDR3 sequence is 13 residues long. CDR3 amino acids: CATSRDLGNEQFF.

The chain carries TRBV20-1 and TRBJ1-4. Per germline, CDR1 DFQATT and CDR2 SNEGSKA (reference sequence). The CDR3 is made up of 15 amino acids. The CDR3 reads CSARVRGPDNEKLFF.

The CDR3 sequence: CSVPAYDGYTF. The chain couples TRBV29-1 to TRBJ1-2. This CDR3 is 11 amino acids long. The V gene's germline CDR1 is SQVTM and CDR2 ANQGSEA. Combining the CDR3 with reference TRBV29-1 and TRBJ1-2 gives the whole variable domain SAVISQKPSRDICQRGTSLTIQCQVDSQVTMMFWYRQQPGQSLTLIATANQGSEATYESGFVIDKFPISRPNLTFSTLTVSNMSPEDSSIYLCSVPAYDGYTFGSGTRLTVV.

The chain has TRBV5-1 and TRBJ2-2; TCRdb reports TRBD1, a call that lacks DNA to check it against. The length of the CDR3 is 17 residues. Germline CDR1 is SGHRS and CDR2 is YFSETQ. The CDR3 region is CASSVGMGVGKTGELFF. The full variable domain, completed using reference TRBV5-1 and TRBJ2-2, is KAGVTQTPRYLIKTRGQQVTLSCSPISGHRSVSWYQQTPGQGLQFLFEYFSETQRNKGNFPGRFSGRQFSNSRSEMNVSTLELGDSALYLCASSVGMGVGKTGELFFGEGSRLTVL.

The chain is built from TRBV27 and TRBJ1-2; TCRdb designates TRBD1, a call that cannot be tested without DNA. The CDR3 is 14 residues long. CDR1 and CDR2 from the germline V gene are MNHEY and SMNVEV (reference sequence). CDR3 residues: CASSLTGENYGYTF.

This chain's CDR3 is CASSQDLAGGHTGELFF. This rearrangement joins TRBV4-3 to TRBJ2-2; TCRdb's D call, TRBD2, is unchecked because there is no DNA. Germline V gives CDR1 LGHNA, CDR2 YSLEER. The CDR3 is 17 residues long.

The chain couples TRBV20-1 to TRBJ2-1; there is no DNA to check the TCRdb D call of TRBD2. Germline values: CDR1 DFQATT, CDR2 SNEGSKA (reference sequence). CDR3 length equals 13 residues. The CDR3 spells CSARPSGRGEQFF.

V gene TRBV12-3 or TRBV12-4 combines with J gene TRBJ2-2. This CDR3 has 15 amino acids. CDR3 loop: CASKVGSPNTGELFF.

The V and J genes are TRBV18 and TRBJ2-3. The CDR3 is made up of 12 amino acids. Germline V lookup: CDR1 KGHSH, CDR2 LQKENI. CDR3 sequence: CASSPETDTQYF.

The V and J genes are TRBV2 and TRBJ2-5; checking the TCRdb D call of TRBD2 is not possible without DNA. CDR3 length: 16 amino acids. CDR1 and CDR2 (germline): SNHLY, FYNNEI. The CDR3 sequence: CASSSPLVDYQETQYF.

V gene TRBV4-2 combines with J gene TRBJ2-1; TCRdb picks TRBD1, but there is no DNA to check that call. The germline V gene encodes CDR1 LGHNA and CDR2 YNFKEQ. CDR3 length: 16 amino acids. The CDR3 reads CASSQGPGSDRNEQFF.

The chain uses TRBV28 and TRBJ2-7; TCRdb gives TRBD1 as the D gene, but with no DNA this cannot be confirmed. Germline V lookup: CDR1 MDHEN, CDR2 SYDVKM. This CDR3 has 14 residues. The CDR3 loop reads CASSGQGVSYEQYF.

The rearrangement links TRBV5-5 to TRBJ2-5; TCRdb returns TRBD2, unconfirmable since there is no DNA. The CDR3 has 15 residues. Germline CDR1 is SGHKS and CDR2 is YYEKEE (reference sequence). CDR3 loop: CASSPWGETQETQYF.

The chain recombines TRBV4-1 with TRBJ2-2; the D call from TCRdb, TRBD2, cannot be confirmed without DNA. The CDR3 is 16 amino acids. Per the germline V gene, CDR1 is MGHRA and CDR2 is YSYEKL. CDR3 sequence reads: CASSQGLAGNTGELFF.